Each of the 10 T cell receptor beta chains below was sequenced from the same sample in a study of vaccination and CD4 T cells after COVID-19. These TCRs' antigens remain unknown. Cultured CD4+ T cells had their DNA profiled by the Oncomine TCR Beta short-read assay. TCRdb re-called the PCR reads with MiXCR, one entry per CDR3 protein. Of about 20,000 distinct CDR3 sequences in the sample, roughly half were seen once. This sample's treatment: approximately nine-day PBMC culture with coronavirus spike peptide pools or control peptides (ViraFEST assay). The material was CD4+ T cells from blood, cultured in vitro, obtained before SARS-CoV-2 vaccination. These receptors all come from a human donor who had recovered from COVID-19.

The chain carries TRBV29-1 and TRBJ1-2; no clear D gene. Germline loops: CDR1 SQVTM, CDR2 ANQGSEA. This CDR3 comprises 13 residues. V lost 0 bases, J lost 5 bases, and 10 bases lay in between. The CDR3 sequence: CSVEDFVGYGYTF. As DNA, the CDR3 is TGCAGCGTTGAAGATTTCGTTGGGTATGGCTACACCTTC.

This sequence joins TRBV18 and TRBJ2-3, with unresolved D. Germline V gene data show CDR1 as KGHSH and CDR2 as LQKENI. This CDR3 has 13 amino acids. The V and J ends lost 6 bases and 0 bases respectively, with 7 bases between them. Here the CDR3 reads CASSPSSTDTQYF. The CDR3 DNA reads TGTGCCAGCTCTCCCTCCAGCACAGATACGCAGTATTTT.

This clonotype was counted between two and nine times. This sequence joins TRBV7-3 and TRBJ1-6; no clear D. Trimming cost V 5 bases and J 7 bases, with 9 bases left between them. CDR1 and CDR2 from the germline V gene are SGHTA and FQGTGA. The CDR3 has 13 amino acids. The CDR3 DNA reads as TGTGCCAGCAGCGAATCCCCGAATTCACCCCTCCACTTT. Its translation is CASSESPNSPLHF.

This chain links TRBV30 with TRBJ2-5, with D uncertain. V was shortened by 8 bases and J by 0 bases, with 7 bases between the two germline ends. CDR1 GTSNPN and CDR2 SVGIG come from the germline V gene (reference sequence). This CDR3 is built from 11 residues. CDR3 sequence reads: CARTDQETQYF. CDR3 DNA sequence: TGTGCCCGGACGGACCAAGAGACCCAGTACTTC.

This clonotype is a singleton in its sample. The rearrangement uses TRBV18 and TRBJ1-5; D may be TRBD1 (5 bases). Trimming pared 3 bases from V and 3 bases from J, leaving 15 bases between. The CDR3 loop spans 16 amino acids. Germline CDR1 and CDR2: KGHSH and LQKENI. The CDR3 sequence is CASSPMSGLDNQPQHF. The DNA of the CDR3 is TGTGCCAGCTCACCTATGTCAGGGCTTGACAATCAGCCCCAGCATTTT. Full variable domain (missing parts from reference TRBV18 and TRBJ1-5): NAGVMQNPRHLVRRRGQEARLRCSPMKGHSHVYWYRQLPEEGLKFMVYLQKENIIDESGMPKERFSAEFPKEGPSILRIQQVVRGDSAAYFCASSPMSGLDNQPQHFGDGTRLSIL.

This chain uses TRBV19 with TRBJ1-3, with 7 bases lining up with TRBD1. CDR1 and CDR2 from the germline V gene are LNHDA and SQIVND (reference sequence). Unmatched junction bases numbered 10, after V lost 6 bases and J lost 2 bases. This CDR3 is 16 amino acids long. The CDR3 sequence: CASRPQGQITGNTIYF. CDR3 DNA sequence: TGTGCCAGTAGGCCACAGGGACAGATTACTGGAAACACCATATATTTT.

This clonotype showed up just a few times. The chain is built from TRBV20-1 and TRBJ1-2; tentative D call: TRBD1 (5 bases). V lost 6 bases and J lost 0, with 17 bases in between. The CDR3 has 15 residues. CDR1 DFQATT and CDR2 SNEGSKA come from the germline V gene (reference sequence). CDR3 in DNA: TGCAGTGCCCCACTAGGGGCAGCCGCTAACTATGGCTACACCTTC. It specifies CSAPLGAAANYGYTF.

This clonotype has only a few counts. CDR3 coding DNA: TGTGCCAGCACCAAAGAACAGCGCGGAAGGACTGAAGCTTTCTTT. This translates into CASTKEQRGRTEAFF. The chain carries TRBV6-1 and TRBJ1-1, with D unresolved. This CDR3 comprises 15 residues. Germline V gene data show CDR1 as MNHNS and CDR2 as SASEGT. Trimming took off 7 bases at V and 5 bases at J, with 20 bases between the two ends.

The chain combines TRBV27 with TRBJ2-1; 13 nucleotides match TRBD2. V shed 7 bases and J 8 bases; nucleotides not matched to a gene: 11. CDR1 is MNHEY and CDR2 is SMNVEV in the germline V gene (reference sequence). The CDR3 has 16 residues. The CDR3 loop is CASNPGLAGEGYEQFF. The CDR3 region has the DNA TGTGCCAGCAACCCCGGACTAGCGGGAGAGGGGTATGAGCAGTTCTTC.

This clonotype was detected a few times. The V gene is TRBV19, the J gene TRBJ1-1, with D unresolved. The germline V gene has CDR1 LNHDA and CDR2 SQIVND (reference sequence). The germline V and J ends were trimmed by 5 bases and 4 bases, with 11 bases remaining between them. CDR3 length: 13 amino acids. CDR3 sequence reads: CASSVLGSTEAFF. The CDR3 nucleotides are TGTGCCAGTAGTGTCCTAGGGAGCACTGAAGCTTTCTTT. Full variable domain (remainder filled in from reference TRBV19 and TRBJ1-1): DGGITQSPKYLFRKEGQNVTLSCEQNLNHDAMYWYRQDPGQGLRLIYYSQIVNDFQKGDIAEGYSVSREKKESFPLTVTSAQKNPTAFYLCASSVLGSTEAFFGQGTRLTVV.